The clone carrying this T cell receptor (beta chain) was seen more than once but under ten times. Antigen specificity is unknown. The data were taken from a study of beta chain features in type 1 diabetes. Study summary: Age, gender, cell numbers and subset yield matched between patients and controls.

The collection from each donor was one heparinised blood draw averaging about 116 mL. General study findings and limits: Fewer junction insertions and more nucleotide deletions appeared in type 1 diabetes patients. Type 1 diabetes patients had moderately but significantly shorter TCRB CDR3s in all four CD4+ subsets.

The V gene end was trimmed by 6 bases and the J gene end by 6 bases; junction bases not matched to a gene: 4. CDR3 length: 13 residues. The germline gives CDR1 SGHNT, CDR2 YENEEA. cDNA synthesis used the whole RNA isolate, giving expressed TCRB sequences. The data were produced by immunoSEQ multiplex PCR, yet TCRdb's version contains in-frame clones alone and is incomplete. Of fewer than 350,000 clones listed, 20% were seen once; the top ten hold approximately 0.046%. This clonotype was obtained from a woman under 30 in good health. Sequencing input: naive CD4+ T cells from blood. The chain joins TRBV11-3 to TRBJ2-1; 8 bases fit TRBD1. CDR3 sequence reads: CASSPTGGNEQFF. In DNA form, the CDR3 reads TGTGCCAGCAGTCCTACAGGGGGCAATGAGCAGTTCTTC.